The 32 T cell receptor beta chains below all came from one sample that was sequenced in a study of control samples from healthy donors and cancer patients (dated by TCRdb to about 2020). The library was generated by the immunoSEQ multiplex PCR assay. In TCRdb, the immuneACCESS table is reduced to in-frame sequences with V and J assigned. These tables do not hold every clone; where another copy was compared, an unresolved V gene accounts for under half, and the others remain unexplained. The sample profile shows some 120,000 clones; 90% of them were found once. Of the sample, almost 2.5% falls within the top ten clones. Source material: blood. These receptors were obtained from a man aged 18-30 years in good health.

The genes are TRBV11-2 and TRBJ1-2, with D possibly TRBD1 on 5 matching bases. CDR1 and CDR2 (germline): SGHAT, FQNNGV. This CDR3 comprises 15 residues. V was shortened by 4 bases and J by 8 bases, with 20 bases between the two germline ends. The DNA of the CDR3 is TGTGCCAGCAGCTCGAGGCTTCAGGGAGTCGGGGGCTACACCTTC. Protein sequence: CASSSRLQGVGGYTF.

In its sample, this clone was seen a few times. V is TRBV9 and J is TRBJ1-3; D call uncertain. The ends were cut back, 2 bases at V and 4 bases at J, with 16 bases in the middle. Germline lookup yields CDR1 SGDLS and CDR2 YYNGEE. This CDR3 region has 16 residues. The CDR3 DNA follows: TGTGCCAGCAGCGTCCTCTCCGGGGAGTCCGGAAACACCATATATTTT. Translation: CASSVLSGESGNTIYF.

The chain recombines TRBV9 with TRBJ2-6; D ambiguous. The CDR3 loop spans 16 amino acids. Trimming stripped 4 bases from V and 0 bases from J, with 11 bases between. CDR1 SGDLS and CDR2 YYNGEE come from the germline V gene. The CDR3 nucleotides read TGTGCCAGCAGCCCGCCCCTGGGCTCTGGGGCCAACGTCCTGACTTTC. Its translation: CASSPPLGSGANVLTF.

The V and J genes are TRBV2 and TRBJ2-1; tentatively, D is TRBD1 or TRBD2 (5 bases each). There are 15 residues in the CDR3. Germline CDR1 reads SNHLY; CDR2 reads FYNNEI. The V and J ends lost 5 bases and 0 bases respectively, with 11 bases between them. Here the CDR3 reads CASSTGRSSYNEQFF. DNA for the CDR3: TGTGCCAGCAGTACGGGACGGAGCTCCTACAATGAGCAGTTCTTC. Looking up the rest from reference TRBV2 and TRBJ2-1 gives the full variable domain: EPEVTQTPSHQVTQMGQEVILRCVPISNHLYFYWYRQILGQKVEFLVSFYNNEISEKSEIFDDQFSVERPDGSNFTLKIRSTKLEDSAMYFCASSTGRSSYNEQFFGPGTRLTVL.

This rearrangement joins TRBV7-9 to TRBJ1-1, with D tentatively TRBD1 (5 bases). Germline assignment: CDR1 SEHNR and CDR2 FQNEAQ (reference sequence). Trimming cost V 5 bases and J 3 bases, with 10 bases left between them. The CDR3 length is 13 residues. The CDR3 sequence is CASSLTEDTEAFF. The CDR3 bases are TGTGCCAGCAGCCTGACAGAGGACACTGAAGCTTTCTTT.

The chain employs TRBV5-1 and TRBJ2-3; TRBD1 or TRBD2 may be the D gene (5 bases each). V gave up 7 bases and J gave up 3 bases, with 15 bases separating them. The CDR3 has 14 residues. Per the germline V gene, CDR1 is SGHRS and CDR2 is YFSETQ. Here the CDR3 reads CASGGIVRTDTQYF. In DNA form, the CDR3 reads TGCGCCAGCGGGGGAATAGTGCGGACAGATACGCAGTATTTT.

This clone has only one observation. The CDR3: CASSITRGVVQPQHF. The CDR3 nucleotides are TGTGCCAGTAGTATAACCCGAGGGGTGGTTCAGCCCCAGCATTTT. The rearrangement uses TRBV19 and TRBJ1-5, with TRBD1 as a possible D gene (5 bases). Between the trimmed V and J ends, which lost 2 bases and 6 bases, there was a span of 14 bases. The CDR3 consists of 15 residues. CDR1 and CDR2 (germline): LNHDA, SQIVND (reference sequence).

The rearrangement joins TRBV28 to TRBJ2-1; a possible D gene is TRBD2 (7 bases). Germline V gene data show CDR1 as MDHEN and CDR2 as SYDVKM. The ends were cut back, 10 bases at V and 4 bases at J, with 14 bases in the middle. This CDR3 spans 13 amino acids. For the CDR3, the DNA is TGTGCCACCGGGGGGCGGGCATACAATGAGCAGTTCTTC. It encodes CATGGRAYNEQFF.

CDR3 protein: CASSLGHQNTEAFF. CDR3 coding DNA: TGTGCCAGCAGCTTGGGACATCAGAACACTGAAGCTTTCTTT. This sequence joins TRBV7-3 and TRBJ1-1; possible D gene TRBD1, 6 bases. Germline-derived CDR1 and CDR2 are SGHTA and FQGTGA. V was cut by 3 bases and J by 1 base, with 9 bases left in between. This CDR3 has 14 residues.

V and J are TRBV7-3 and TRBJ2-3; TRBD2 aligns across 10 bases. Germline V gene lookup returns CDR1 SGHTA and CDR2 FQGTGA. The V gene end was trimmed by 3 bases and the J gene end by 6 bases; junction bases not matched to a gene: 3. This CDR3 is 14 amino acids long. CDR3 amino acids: CASSFSGGWDTQYF. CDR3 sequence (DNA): TGTGCCAGCAGCTTTAGCGGGGGGTGGGATACGCAGTATTTT.

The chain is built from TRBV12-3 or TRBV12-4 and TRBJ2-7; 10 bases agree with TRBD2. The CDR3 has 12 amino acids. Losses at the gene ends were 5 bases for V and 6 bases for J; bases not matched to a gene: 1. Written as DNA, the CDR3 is TGTGCCAGCAGTAGCGGGGGGGCCGAGCAGTACTTC. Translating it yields CASSSGGAEQYF.

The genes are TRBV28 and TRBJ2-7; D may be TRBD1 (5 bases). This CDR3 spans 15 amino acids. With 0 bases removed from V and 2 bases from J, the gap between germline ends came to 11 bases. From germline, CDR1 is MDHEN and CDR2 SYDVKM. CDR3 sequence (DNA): TGTGCCAGCAGTTTATGGACAGACGAAACCTACGAGCAGTACTTC. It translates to CASSLWTDETYEQYF.

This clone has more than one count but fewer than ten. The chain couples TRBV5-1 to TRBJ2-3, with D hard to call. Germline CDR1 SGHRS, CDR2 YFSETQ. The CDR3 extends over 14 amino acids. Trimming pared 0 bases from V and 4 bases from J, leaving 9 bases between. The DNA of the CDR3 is TGCGCCAGCAGCTTGGGACATACCGCAGATACGCAGTATTTT. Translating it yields CASSLGHTADTQYF.

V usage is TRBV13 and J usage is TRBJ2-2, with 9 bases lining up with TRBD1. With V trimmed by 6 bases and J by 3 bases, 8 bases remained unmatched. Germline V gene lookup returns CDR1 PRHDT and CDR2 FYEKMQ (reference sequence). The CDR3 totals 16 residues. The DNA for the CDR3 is TGTGCCAGCAGAAGCGAAGGACAGGGGTACACCGGGGAGCTGTTTTTT. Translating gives CASRSEGQGYTGELFF.

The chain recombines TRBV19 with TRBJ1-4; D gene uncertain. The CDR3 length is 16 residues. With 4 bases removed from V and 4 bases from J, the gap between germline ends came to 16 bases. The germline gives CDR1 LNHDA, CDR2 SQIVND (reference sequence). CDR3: CASSKEPDWSNEKLFF. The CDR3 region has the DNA TGTGCCAGTAGTAAGGAGCCGGACTGGAGTAATGAAAAACTGTTTTTT.

The CDR3 is CATRDRDNSPLHF. CDR3 bases: TGTGCCACCCGGGACAGGGATAATTCACCCCTCCACTTT. V usage is TRBV6-5 and J usage is TRBJ1-6, with TRBD1 identical over 9 bases. Trimming took 10 bases from V and 5 from J; bases not matched to a gene: 3. This CDR3 is 13 amino acids long. The germline gives CDR1 MNHEY, CDR2 SVGAGI.

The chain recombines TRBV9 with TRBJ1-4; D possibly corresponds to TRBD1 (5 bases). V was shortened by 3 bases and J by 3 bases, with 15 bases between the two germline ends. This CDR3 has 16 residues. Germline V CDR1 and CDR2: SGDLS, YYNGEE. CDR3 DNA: TGTGCCAGCAGCGCCCCGGCGGAGACAGCTAATGAAAAACTGTTTTTT. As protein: CASSAPAETANEKLFF. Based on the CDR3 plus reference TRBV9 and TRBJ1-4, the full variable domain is DSGVTQTPKHLITATGQRVTLRCSPRSGDLSVYWYQQSLDQGLQFLIQYYNGEERAKGNILERFSAQQFPDLHSELNLSSLELGDSALYFCASSAPAETANEKLFFGSGTQLSVL.

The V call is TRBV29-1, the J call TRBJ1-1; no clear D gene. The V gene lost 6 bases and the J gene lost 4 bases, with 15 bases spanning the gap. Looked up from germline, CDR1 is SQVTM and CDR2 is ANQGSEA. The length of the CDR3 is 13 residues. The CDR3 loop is CSVASSGLTEAFF. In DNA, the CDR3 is TGCAGCGTCGCCTCCAGCGGGCTCACTGAAGCTTTCTTT.

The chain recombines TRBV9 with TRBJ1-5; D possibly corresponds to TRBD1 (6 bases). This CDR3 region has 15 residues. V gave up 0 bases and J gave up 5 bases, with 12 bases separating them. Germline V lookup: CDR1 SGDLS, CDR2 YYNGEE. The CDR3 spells CASSVEDSPDQPQHF. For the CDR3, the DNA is TGTGCCAGCAGCGTAGAGGACAGTCCCGATCAGCCCCAGCATTTT.

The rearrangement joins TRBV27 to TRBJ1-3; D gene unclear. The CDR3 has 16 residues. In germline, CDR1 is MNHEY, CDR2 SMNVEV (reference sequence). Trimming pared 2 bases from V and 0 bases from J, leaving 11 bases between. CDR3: CASSLPCCSSGNTIYF. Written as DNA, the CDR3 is TGTGCCAGCAGTTTACCCTGCTGTAGCTCTGGAAACACCATATATTTT.

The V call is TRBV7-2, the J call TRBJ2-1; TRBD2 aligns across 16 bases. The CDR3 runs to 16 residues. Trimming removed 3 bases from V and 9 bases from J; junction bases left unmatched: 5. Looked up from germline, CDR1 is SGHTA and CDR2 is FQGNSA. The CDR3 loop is CASSLGLAGGQGEQFF. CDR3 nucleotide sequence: TGTGCCAGCAGCTTGGGACTAGCGGGAGGGCAGGGTGAGCAGTTCTTC. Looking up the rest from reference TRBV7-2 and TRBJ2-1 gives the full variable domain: GAGVSQSPSNKVTEKGKDVELRCDPISGHTALYWYRQSLGQGLEFLIYFQGNSAPDKSGLPSDRFSAERTGGSVSTLTIQRTQQEDSAVYLCASSLGLAGGQGEQFFGPGTRLTVL.

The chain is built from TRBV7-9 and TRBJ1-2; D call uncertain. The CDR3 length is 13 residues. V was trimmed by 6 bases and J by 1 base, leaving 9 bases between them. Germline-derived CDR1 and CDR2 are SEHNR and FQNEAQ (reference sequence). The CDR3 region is CASSFSNNYGYTF. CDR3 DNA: TGTGCCAGCAGTTTTAGTAATAACTATGGCTACACCTTC.

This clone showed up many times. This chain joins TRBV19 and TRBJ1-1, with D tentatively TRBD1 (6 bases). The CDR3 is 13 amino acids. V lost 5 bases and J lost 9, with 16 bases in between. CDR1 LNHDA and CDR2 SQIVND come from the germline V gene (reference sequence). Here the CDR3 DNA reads TGTGCCAGTAGTGACCAGGGGCCCCTCCAAGCTTTCTTT. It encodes CASSDQGPLQAFF.

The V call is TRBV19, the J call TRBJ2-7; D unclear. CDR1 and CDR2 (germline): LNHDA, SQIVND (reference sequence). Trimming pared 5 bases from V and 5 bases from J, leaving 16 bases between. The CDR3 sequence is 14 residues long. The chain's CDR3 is CASSLTGSFHEQYF. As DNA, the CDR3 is TGTGCCAGTAGTCTGACCGGGTCGTTCCACGAGCAGTACTTC.

CDR3 bases: TGTGCCAGCAGTTTATTACGACAGCTTGAAGCTTTCTTT. Amino acids: CASSLLRQLEAFF. The gene calls are TRBV28 and TRBJ1-1; D possibly corresponds to TRBD1 (5 bases). The CDR3 is 13 amino acids. CDR1 MDHEN and CDR2 SYDVKM come from the germline V gene. With 1 base removed from V and 7 bases from J, the gap between germline ends came to 10 bases.

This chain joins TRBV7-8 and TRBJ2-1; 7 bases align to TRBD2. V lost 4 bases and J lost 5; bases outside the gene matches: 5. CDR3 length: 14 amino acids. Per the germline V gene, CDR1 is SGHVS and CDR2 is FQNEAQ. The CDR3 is CASSSAGTNNEQFF. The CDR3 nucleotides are TGTGCCAGCAGCTCAGCGGGGACTAACAATGAGCAGTTCTTC.

CDR3 sequence (DNA): TGCGCCAGCAGCTTGTGGGGCGGCCGGGTAGATACGCAGTATTTT. It is translated as CASSLWGGRVDTQYF. V and J are TRBV5-1 and TRBJ2-3; D might be TRBD1 (5 bases). Germline loops: CDR1 SGHRS, CDR2 YFSETQ. The CDR3 spans 15 residues. V was trimmed by 1 base and J by 5 bases, leaving 14 bases between them.

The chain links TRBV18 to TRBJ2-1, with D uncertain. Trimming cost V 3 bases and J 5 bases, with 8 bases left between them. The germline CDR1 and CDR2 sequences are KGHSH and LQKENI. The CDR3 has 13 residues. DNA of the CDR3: TGTGCCAGCTCACCGCCTGGAGACAATGAGCAGTTCTTC. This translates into CASSPPGDNEQFF. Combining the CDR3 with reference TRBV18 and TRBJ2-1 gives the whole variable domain NAGVMQNPRHLVRRRGQEARLRCSPMKGHSHVYWYRQLPEEGLKFMVYLQKENIIDESGMPKERFSAEFPKEGPSILRIQQVVRGDSAAYFCASSPPGDNEQFFGPGTRLTVL.

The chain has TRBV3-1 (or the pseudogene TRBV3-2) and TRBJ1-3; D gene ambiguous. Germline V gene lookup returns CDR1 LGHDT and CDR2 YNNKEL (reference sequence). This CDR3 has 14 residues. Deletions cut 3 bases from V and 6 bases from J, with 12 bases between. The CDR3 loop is CASSQGIGENTIYF. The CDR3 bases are TGTGCCAGCAGCCAGGGGATAGGTGAAAACACCATATATTTT.

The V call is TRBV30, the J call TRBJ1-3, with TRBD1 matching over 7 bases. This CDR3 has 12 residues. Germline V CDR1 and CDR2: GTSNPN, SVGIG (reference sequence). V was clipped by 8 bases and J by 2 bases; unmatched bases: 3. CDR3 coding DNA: TGTGCCGGGACAGCCGCTGGAAACACCATATATTTT. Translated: CAGTAAGNTIYF.

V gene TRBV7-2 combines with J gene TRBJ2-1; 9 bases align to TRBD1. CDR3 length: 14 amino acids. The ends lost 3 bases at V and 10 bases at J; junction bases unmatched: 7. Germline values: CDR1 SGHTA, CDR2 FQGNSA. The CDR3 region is CASSLGQGRGEQFF. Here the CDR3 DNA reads TGTGCCAGCAGCTTGGGACAGGGCCGGGGGGAGCAGTTCTTC.

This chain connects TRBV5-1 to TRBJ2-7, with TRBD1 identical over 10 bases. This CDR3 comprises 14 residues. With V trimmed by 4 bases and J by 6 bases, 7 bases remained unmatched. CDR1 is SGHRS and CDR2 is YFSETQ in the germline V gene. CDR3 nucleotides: TGCGCCAGCAGCGCTTCGACAGGGGGCGGCGAGCAGTACTTC. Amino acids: CASSASTGGGEQYF.